This T cell receptor beta chain is drawn from a study of blood T cell repertoires in COVID-19. The assay was immunoSEQ multiplex PCR, and TCRdb's table has in-frame clones only and misses some. The sample lists 400,000 to 450,000 clones, roughly nine tenths seen once, with 1.1% in the top ten. The CDR3 consists of 15 residues. Trimming removed 6 bases from V and 2 bases from J, with 14 bases in between. The germline V gene has CDR1 MNHEY and CDR2 SVGAGI. The sample taken for sequencing was PBMCs or T cells enriched from blood (not recorded which). J is TRBJ2-1 and V is TRBV6-5, with D perhaps TRBD2 (6 bases). This receptor was obtained from a man younger than 40 who had recovered from COVID-19. The CDR3, as DNA: TGTGCCAGCAGGCGGGATCCCGGAACCTACAATGAGCAGTTCTTC. Its translation: CASRRDPGTYNEQFF.